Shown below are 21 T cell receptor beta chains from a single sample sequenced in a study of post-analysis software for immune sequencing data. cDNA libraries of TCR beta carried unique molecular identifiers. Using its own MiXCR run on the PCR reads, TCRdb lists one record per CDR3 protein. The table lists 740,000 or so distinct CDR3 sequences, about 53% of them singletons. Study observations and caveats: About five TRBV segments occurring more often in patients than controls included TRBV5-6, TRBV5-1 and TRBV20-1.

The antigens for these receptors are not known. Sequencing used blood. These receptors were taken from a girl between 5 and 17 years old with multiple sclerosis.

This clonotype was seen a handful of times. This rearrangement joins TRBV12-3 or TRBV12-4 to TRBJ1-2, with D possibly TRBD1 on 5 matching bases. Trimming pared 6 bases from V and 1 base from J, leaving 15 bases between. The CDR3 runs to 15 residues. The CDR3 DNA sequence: TGTGCCAGCAGAGGCCCCTCCCAGGGTAACTATGGCTACACCTTC. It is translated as CASRGPSQGNYGYTF.

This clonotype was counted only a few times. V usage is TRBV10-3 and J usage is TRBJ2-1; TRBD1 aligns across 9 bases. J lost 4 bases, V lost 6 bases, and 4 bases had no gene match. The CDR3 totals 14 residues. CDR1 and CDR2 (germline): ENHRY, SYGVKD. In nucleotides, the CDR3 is TGTGCCATCAGCTGGACAGGGGCATACAATGAGCAGTTCTTC. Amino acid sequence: CAISWTGAYNEQFF.

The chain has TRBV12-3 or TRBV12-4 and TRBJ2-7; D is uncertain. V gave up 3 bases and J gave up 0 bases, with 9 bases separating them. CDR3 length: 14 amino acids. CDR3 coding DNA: TGTGCCAGCAGTTTCAAGGGTGACTCCTACGAGCAGTACTTC. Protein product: CASSFKGDSYEQYF.

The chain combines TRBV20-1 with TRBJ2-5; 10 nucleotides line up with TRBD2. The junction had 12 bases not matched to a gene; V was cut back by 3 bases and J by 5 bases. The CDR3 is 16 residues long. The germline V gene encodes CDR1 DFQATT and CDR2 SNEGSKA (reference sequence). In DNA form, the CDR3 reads TGCAGTGCTAGGCCGGCTAGCGGGGGCCCTCGGGAGACCCAGTACTTC. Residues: CSARPASGGPRETQYF.

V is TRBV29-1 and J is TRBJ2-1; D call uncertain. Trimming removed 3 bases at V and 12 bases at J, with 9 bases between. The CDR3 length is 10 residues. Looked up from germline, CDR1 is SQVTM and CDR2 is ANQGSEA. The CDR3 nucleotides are TGCAGCGTTGATGGGAAAGGGCAGTTCTTC. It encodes CSVDGKGQFF.

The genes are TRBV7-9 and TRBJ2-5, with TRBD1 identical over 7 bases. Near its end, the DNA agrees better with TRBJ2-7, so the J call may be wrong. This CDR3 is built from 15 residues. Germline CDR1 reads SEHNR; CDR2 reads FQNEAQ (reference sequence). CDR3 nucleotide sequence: TGTGCCAGCAGCCCCCGAACGGGACAGTTCTACGAGCAGTACTTC. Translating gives CASSPRTGQFYEQYF.

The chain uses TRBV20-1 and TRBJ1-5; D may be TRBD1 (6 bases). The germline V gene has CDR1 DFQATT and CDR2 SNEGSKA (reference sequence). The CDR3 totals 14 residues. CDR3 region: CSAFRAGEDQPQHF. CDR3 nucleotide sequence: TGCAGCGCCTTTCGGGCAGGGGAGGATCAGCCCCAGCATTTT.

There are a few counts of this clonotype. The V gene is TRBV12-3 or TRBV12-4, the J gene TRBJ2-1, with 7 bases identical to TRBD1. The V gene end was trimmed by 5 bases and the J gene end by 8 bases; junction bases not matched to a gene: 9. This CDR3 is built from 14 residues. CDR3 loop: CASSHQTGIDEQFF. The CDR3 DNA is TGTGCCAGCAGTCACCAGACAGGGATAGATGAGCAGTTCTTC.

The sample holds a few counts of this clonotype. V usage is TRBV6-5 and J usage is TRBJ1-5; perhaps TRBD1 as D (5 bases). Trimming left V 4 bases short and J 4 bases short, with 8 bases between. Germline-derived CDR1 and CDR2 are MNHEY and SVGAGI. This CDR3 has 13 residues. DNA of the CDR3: TGTGCCAGCAGTTGGGACGGGAATCAGCCCCAGCATTTT. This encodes CASSWDGNQPQHF.

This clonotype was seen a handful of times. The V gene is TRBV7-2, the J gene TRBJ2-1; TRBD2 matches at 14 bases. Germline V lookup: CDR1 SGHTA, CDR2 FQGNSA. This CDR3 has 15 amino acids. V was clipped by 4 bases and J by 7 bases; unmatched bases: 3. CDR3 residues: CASSSRLAGGNEQFF. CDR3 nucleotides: TGTGCCAGCAGCTCCCGACTAGCGGGGGGGAATGAGCAGTTCTTC.

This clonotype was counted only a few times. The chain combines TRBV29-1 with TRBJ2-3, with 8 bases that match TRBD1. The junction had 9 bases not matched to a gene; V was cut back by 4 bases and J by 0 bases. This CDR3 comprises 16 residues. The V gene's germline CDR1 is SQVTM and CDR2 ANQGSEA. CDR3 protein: CSVVTGASPSTDTQYF. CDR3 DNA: TGCAGCGTTGTGACAGGGGCCAGCCCTAGCACAGATACGCAGTATTTT.

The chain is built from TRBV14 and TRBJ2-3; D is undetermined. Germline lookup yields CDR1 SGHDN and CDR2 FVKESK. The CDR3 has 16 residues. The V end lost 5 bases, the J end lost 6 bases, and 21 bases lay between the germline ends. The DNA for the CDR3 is TGTGCCAGCAGCGTTCTCGGGCACGGCCCCAGGGATACGCAGTATTTT. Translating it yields CASSVLGHGPRDTQYF.

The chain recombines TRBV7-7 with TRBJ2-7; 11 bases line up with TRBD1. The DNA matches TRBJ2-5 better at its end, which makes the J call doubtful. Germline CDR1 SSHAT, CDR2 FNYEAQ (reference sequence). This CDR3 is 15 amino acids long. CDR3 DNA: TGTGCCAGCAGCTTATGGGGACAGGGGGTCCAGACCCAGTACTTC. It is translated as CASSLWGQGVQTQYF.

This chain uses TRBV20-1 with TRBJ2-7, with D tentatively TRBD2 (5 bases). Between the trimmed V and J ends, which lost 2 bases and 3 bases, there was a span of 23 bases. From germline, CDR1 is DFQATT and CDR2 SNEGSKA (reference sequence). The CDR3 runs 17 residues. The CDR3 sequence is CSARTLFWVGVVYEQYF. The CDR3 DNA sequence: TGCAGTGCTAGAACCCTTTTCTGGGTGGGAGTGGTCTACGAGCAGTACTTC.

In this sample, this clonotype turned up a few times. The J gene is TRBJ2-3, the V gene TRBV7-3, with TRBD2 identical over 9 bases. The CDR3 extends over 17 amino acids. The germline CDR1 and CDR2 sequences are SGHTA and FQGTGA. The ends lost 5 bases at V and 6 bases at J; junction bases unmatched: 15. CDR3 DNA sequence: TGTGCCAGCAGCCAAGGGGGGTTGCTAGCGGGGAGGGATACGCAGTATTTT. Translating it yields CASSQGGLLAGRDTQYF.

Here the CDR3 reads CASSFPLFGEQYF. In DNA, the CDR3 is TGTGCCAGCAGTTTTCCCTTGTTTGGCGAGCAGTACTTC. The rearrangement joins TRBV12-3 or TRBV12-4 to TRBJ2-7; D remains unclear. Trimming shortened V by 3 bases and J by 6 bases, and 12 bases separated the two germline ends. The length of the CDR3 is 13 residues.

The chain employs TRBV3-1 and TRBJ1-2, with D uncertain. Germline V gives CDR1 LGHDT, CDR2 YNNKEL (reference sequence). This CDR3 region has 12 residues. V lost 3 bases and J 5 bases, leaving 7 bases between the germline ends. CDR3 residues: CASSHLGYGYTF. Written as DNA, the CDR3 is TGTGCCAGCAGCCATCTGGGATATGGCTACACCTTC.

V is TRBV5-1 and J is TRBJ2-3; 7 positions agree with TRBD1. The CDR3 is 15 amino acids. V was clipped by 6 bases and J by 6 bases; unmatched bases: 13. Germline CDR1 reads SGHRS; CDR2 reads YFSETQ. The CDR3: CASTSQTGPVDTQYF. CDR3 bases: TGCGCCAGCACCTCTCAGACAGGGCCTGTCGATACGCAGTATTTT.

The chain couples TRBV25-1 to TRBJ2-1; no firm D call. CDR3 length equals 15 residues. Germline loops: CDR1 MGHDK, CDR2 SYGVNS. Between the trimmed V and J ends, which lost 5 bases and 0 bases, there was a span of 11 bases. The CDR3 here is CASSLHGSSYNEQFF. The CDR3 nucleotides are TGTGCCAGCAGTCTTCATGGCAGCTCCTACAATGAGCAGTTCTTC.

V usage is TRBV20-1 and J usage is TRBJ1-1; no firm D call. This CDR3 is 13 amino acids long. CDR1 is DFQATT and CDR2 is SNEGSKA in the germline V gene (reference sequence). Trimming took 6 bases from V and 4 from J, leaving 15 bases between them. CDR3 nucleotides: TGCAGTGCGACCGGGATACGGAGCACTGAAGCTTTCTTT. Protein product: CSATGIRSTEAFF.

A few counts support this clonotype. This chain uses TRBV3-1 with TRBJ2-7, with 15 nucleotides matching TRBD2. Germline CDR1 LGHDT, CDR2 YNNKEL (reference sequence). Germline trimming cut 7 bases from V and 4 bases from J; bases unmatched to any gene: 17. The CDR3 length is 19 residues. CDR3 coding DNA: TGTGCCAGCACCCCTTACCCGGGACTAGCGGGAGGTCCCCCATACGAGCAGTACTTC. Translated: CASTPYPGLAGGPPYEQYF.